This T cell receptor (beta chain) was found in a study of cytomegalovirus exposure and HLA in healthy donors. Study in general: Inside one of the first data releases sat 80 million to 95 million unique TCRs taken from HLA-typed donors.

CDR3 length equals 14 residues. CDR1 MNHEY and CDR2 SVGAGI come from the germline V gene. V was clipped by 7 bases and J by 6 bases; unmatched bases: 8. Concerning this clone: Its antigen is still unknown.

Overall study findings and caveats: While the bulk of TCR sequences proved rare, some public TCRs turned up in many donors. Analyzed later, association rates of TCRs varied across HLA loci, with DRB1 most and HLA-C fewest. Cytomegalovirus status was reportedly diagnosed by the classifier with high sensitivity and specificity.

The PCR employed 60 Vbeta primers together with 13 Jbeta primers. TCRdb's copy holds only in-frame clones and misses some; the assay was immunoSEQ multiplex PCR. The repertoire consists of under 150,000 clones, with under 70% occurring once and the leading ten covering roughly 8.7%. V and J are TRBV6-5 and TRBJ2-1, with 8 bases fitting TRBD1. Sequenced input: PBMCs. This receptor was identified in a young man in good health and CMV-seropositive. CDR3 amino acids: CASKEAGGRNEQFF. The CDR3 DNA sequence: TGTGCCAGCAAGGAAGCAGGGGGCCGCAATGAGCAGTTCTTC.